This T cell receptor (beta chain) is from a study of OX40 agonist ivuxolimab in advanced cancers. Turning to the overall study: Ivuxolimab, which targeted the costimulatory receptor OX40 (CD134), was an agonistic, fully human IgG2 monoclonal antibody. Prior anti-PD-1, anti-PD-L1 or anti-CTLA-4 therapy was permitted, and checkpoint inhibitors had been received by 40% to 50% of dose-escalation patients. Partial responses occurred in three dose-escalation patients: two with cutaneous melanoma and one with hepatocellular carcinoma. The point of sequencing TCRbeta in the periphery was to test whether ivuxolimab changed TCR sequence diversity and drove clonal T-cell expansion. Intravenous ivuxolimab was administered to patients every 2 weeks at six dose levels: 0.01, 0.1, 0.3, 1.5, 3 and 10 mg/kg. Of the approximately 53 patients in dose escalation, approximately 20 had hepatocellular carcinoma, roughly 15 had melanoma, 9 had renal cell carcinoma and 9 had head and neck cancer. The paper describes the monotherapy dose-escalation part (N ≈ 49 patients) of the phase I trial of ivuxolimab. A male proportion of 70% to 90% and a mean age of 60 years, ranging from 23 to 79, were recorded for the dose-escalation cohort.

To sequence the TCRbeta CDR3 region, genomic DNA was isolated from the sorted cells. The immunoSEQ Assay was used for sequencing of TCRbeta CDR3 regions. Not all clones reach the TCRdb copy of this immuneACCESS table, which keeps in-frame sequences only. Checked studies attribute under half of the gap to unresolved V genes and leave the rest unexplained. The sample records around 100,000 clones, approximately 89% of which are singletons. About 0.15% of the sample goes to the ten largest clones. The CDR3 measures 12 amino acids from cysteine to phenylalanine. CDR3 DNA only is kept here, 36 bases in frame from base 1. In the germline V gene, CDR1 corresponds to SQVTM and CDR2 to ANQGSEA. Here V drops 8 bases and J drops 3 bases, and the junction holds 2 bases not matched to any gene. As concerns this clone: What antigen it recognizes has not been identified. No base-level quality is on record; no much larger clone is a single base apart.

Here is what the overall study found, with its caveats: Antigen specificity was not determined for the clonally expanded peripheral T cells. At doses of 0.1 to 3.0 mg/kg, clonal expansion of both CD4+ and CD8+ T cells in blood was seen between baseline and week 6. After ivuxolimab, expanded clones were on average more numerous among CD8+ T cells than among CD4+ T cells. In partial responders in the 0.1-3.0 mg/kg groups, normalized peripheral clonal expansion was found to be among the lowest, especially among CD8+ T cells. Low levels of normalized T-cell clonal expansion were also shown by some nonresponding patients.

The trial excluded patients who had a history of autoimmune disease or were on systemic immunosuppression. Peripheral blood for TCR sequencing was collected from all dose cohorts at baseline, on cycle 4 day 1, and on cycle 7 day 1. The samples were taken from a phase I, first-in-human, multicenter, open-label dose-escalation trial of ivuxolimab. The trial enrolled adults with locally advanced or metastatic head and neck squamous cell, hepatocellular, melanoma or renal cell carcinoma. Before TCR sequencing, CD4+ and CD8+ T cells were separately sorted from peripheral blood. Sequencing used CD4+ or CD8+ T cells sorted from blood, obtained in a trial of the OX40 agonist ivuxolimab. This TCR came from an adult with an advanced solid tumor such as melanoma, head and neck, liver or kidney cancer. Rearrangement joined TRBV29-1 to TRBJ2-3; a stretch of 10 junction bases matches TRBD2. The DNA is as follows: TGCAGCAGTAGCGGGGGGACAGATACGCAGTATTTT. Its translation reads: CSSSGGTDTQYF.